A selection of T cell receptor beta chains follows, all from one sample in a study of identical twins. MiXCR was run by TCRdb on the 5' RACE reads, yielding one entry per CDR3 protein. The data contain over 600,000 distinct CDR3 sequences, over 20% of them singletons. This same sample was also taken into another study, of T cells expressing NK-cell markers.

The sample comprised PBMCs. These receptor sequences come from a woman under 30 in good health. The CDR3 runs from the conserved cysteine through the conserved F or W.

v_gene: TRBV20-1; j_gene: TRBJ2-7; CDR3aa: CSARRLAGGTSSYEQYF
v_gene: TRBV7-9; j_gene: TRBJ2-3; CDR3aa: CASSLGTGPREDTQYF
v_gene: TRBV29-1; j_gene: TRBJ2-2; CDR3aa: CSVGQGDTGELFF
v_gene: TRBV30; j_gene: TRBJ1-2; CDR3aa: CAWNRDSLFYGYTF
v_gene: TRBV20-1; j_gene: TRBJ2-7; CDR3aa: CSATGLAGRFDEQYF
v_gene: TRBV4-3; j_gene: TRBJ2-1; CDR3aa: CASSHGLVEGYNEQFF
v_gene: TRBV12-3/TRBV12-4; j_gene: TRBJ2-6; CDR3aa: CASSFGVGGNVLTF
v_gene: TRBV5-1; j_gene: TRBJ1-2; CDR3aa: CASSYGQGRGYGYTF
v_gene: TRBV20-1; j_gene: TRBJ2-1; CDR3aa: CSARDRQTSGTYNEQFF
v_gene: TRBV20-1; j_gene: TRBJ1-4; CDR3aa: CSALGATNEKLFF
v_gene: TRBV20-1; j_gene: TRBJ1-2; CDR3aa: CSARILREVYTF
v_gene: TRBV28; j_gene: TRBJ1-1; CDR3aa: CASSLWPNTEAFF
v_gene: TRBV7-7; j_gene: TRBJ2-2; CDR3aa: CASSLTGVTGELFF
v_gene: TRBV7-8; j_gene: TRBJ2-7; CDR3aa: CASSLDLTSLFSYEQYF
v_gene: TRBV12-3/TRBV12-4; j_gene: TRBJ2-1; CDR3aa: CASSLVTTEQFF
v_gene: TRBV7-9; j_gene: TRBJ2-1; CDR3aa: CASSRKSWHNEQFF
v_gene: TRBV9; j_gene: TRBJ2-5; CDR3aa: CASSATWTSGKETQYF
v_gene: TRBV12-3/TRBV12-4; j_gene: TRBJ1-3; CDR3aa: CAAIRGASGNTIYF
v_gene: TRBV20-1; j_gene: TRBJ2-7; CDR3aa: CSASEGGVYEQYF
v_gene: TRBV6-5; j_gene: TRBJ2-1; CDR3aa: CASSSLAGGIPNEQFF
v_gene: TRBV6-2/TRBV6-3; j_gene: TRBJ2-4; CDR3aa: CASSHHRTDEAKNIQYF
v_gene: TRBV6-1; j_gene: TRBJ2-2; CDR3aa: CASSPSVTNTGELFF
v_gene: TRBV7-2; j_gene: TRBJ2-7; CDR3aa: CASRRWVGGRSYEQYF
v_gene: TRBV9; j_gene: TRBJ2-1; CDR3aa: CASSVTTSNEQFF
v_gene: TRBV18; j_gene: TRBJ2-1; CDR3aa: CASSPRLANNEQFF
v_gene: TRBV12-3/TRBV12-4; j_gene: TRBJ1-2; CDR3aa: CASRPGQIYGYTF
v_gene: TRBV7-2; j_gene: TRBJ2-2; CDR3aa: CASSLAFWIAGDDNTGELFF
v_gene: TRBV5-1; j_gene: TRBJ1-6; CDR3aa: CASSLQGVNSPLHF
v_gene: TRBV6-1; j_gene: TRBJ1-5; CDR3aa: CASRSGTGALRSNQPQHF
v_gene: TRBV5-1; j_gene: TRBJ2-5; CDR3aa: CASSFGAEETQYF
v_gene: TRBV6-5; j_gene: TRBJ1-2; CDR3aa: CASSYSRGDRRPNYGYTF
v_gene: TRBV5-1; j_gene: TRBJ2-1; CDR3aa: CASSAANGVSEQFF
v_gene: TRBV4-2; j_gene: TRBJ2-7; CDR3aa: CASSQTDRGGSYEQYF
v_gene: TRBV6-1; j_gene: TRBJ2-1; CDR3aa: CASSLRGRNEQFF
v_gene: TRBV6-1; j_gene: TRBJ2-2; CDR3aa: CASRAQGTGELFF
v_gene: TRBV5-6; j_gene: TRBJ2-1; CDR3aa: CASSLVSWREGPWFF
v_gene: TRBV20-1; j_gene: TRBJ2-3; CDR3aa: CSLKRGSTDTQYF
v_gene: TRBV20-1; j_gene: TRBJ1-1; CDR3aa: CSARPGDTEAFF
v_gene: TRBV29-1; j_gene: TRBJ2-7; CDR3aa: CSVVPKNSYEQYF
v_gene: TRBV20-1; j_gene: TRBJ2-3; CDR3aa: CSATLAGSGDTQYF
v_gene: TRBV14; j_gene: TRBJ1-1; CDR3aa: CASSHIVEVNTEAFF
v_gene: TRBV7-3; j_gene: TRBJ2-1; CDR3aa: CASSLRQYNEQFF
v_gene: TRBV9; j_gene: TRBJ2-1; CDR3aa: CASSVGLAAAGQFF
v_gene: TRBV12-3/TRBV12-4; j_gene: TRBJ2-7; CDR3aa: CASSLERGRQYF
v_gene: TRBV7-2; j_gene: TRBJ2-7; CDR3aa: CASSLAAETYEQYF
v_gene: TRBV20-1; j_gene: TRBJ2-1; CDR3aa: CSARRGLAGGPTEQFF
v_gene: TRBV25-1; j_gene: TRBJ2-5; CDR3aa: CALGGDKETQYF
v_gene: TRBV6-6; j_gene: TRBJ2-3; CDR3aa: CASSLTGMDTQYF
v_gene: TRBV6-1; j_gene: TRBJ2-1; CDR3aa: CASIRRRKQFF
v_gene: TRBV7-6; j_gene: TRBJ2-3; CDR3aa: CASSLAFEGTDTQYF
v_gene: TRBV5-1; j_gene: TRBJ2-3; CDR3aa: CASNLSPMASTDTQYF
v_gene: TRBV20-1; j_gene: TRBJ1-6; CDR3aa: CSARAQGNSPLHF
v_gene: TRBV5-1; j_gene: TRBJ2-5; CDR3aa: CASSPDPQETQYF
v_gene: TRBV10-2; j_gene: TRBJ2-7; CDR3aa: CASTPTRGYEQYF
v_gene: TRBV20-1; j_gene: TRBJ1-2; CDR3aa: CSARETKGTGYGYTF
v_gene: TRBV12-3/TRBV12-4; j_gene: TRBJ2-1; CDR3aa: CASSTKTSGGWDEQFF
v_gene: TRBV20-1; j_gene: TRBJ2-1; CDR3aa: CSASSGRAGLRNEQFF